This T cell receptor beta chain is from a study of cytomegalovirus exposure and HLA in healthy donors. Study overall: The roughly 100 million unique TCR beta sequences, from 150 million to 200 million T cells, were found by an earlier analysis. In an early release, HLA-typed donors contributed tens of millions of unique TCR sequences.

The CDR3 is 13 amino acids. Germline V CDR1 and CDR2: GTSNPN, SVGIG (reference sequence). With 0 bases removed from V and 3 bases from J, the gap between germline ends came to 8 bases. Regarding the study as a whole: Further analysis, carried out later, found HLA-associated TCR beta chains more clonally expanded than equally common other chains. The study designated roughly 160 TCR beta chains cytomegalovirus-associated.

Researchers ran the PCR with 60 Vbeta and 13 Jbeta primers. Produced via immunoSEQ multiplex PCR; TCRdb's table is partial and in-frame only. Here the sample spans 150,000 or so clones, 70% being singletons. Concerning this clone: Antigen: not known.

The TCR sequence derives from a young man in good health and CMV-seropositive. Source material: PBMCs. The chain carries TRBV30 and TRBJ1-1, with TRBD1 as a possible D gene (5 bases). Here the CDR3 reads CAWSVGRDTEAFF. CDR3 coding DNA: TGTGCCTGGAGTGTAGGCAGGGACACTGAAGCTTTCTTT.